Presented here are 32 T cell receptor beta chains from one specimen sequenced in a study of beta chain features in type 1 diabetes. Isolated RNA was reverse transcribed in full, so expressed TCRB transcripts were sequenced. Produced via immunoSEQ multiplex PCR; TCRdb's table is partial and in-frame only. The sample carries almost 350,000 clones, 7.5% to 9% recorded once. The sequenced sample consisted of central memory CD4+ T cells from blood. The receptors derive from a woman aged 18-29 years in good health.

V usage is TRBV7-3 and J usage is TRBJ2-1; 8 bases are shared with TRBD2. The CDR3 contains 13 residues. J was trimmed by 8 bases and V by 6 bases; bases with no gene match: 6. Germline-derived CDR1 and CDR2 are SGHTA and FQGTGA. As DNA, the CDR3 is TGTGCCAGCAGTCGAAGCGGGAGTGATGAGCAGTTCTTC. It codes for CASSRSGSDEQFF. Together with reference TRBV7-3 and TRBJ2-1, the CDR3 gives the full variable domain: GAGVSQTPSNKVTEKGKYVELRCDPISGHTALYWYRQSLGQGPEFLIYFQGTGAADDSGLPNDRFFAVRPEGSVSTLKIQRTERGDSAVYLCASSRSGSDEQFFGPGTRLTVL.

The rearrangement joins TRBV28 to TRBJ1-2; 7 nucleotides match TRBD1. The germline gives CDR1 MDHEN, CDR2 SYDVKM. After removal of 8 bases from V and 3 bases from J, the junction contained 12 bases not matched to a gene. This CDR3 spans 15 amino acids. Here the CDR3 reads CASQIGTEVYYGYTF. CDR3 in DNA: TGTGCCAGCCAGATCGGGACAGAAGTATACTATGGCTACACCTTC.

This sequence joins TRBV4-2 and TRBJ1-5; D gene ambiguous. CDR1 LGHNA and CDR2 YNFKEQ come from the germline V gene. This CDR3 contains 14 residues. V was trimmed by 0 bases and J by 4 bases, leaving 7 bases between them. The CDR3 nucleotides are TGTGCCAGCAGCCAAGATTCTGGAAATCAGCCCCAGCATTTT. It specifies CASSQDSGNQPQHF.

This clone was found many times. The chain joins TRBV7-9 to TRBJ2-3, with 7 bases identical to TRBD1. Trimming took 5 bases from V and 6 from J; bases not matched to a gene: 14. CDR1 SEHNR and CDR2 FQNEAQ come from the germline V gene (reference sequence). The CDR3 spans 16 residues. The DNA for the CDR3 is TGTGCCAGCAGCGCCCCTGACAGGGATGCGGCCGATACGCAGTATTTT. Translated, it gives CASSAPDRDAADTQYF.

This clone was seen a few times. The chain joins TRBV15 to TRBJ2-5; D may be TRBD2 (6 bases). The ends were cut back, 1 base at V and 4 bases at J, with 16 bases in the middle. The CDR3 runs to 16 residues. Looked up from germline, CDR1 is LNHNV and CDR2 is YYDKDF (reference sequence). This chain's CDR3 is CATSRGQAGLSETQYF. CDR3 DNA: TGTGCCACCAGCAGAGGTCAAGCGGGCCTATCAGAGACCCAGTACTTC.

The chain carries TRBV15 and TRBJ2-5; 10 bases match TRBD2. The CDR3 runs 16 residues. Germline CDR1 reads LNHNV; CDR2 reads YYDKDF (reference sequence). Trimming took 1 base from V and 4 from J; bases not matched to a gene: 6. The CDR3 DNA sequence: TGTGCCACCAGCAGAGTCCCCCTAGCGGGAGTAGAGACCCAGTACTTC. Translation: CATSRVPLAGVETQYF.

V and J are TRBV6-5 and TRBJ2-5; D might be TRBD2 (6 bases). Germline-derived CDR1 and CDR2 are MNHEY and SVGAGI. V was pared by 5 bases and J by 6 bases, with 16 bases between. CDR3 length: 14 residues. CDR3 nucleotides: TGTGCCAGCAGTACTCCCGGAGGGCGGAAGACCCAGTACTTC. Translation gives CASSTPGGRKTQYF.

The rearrangement links TRBV29-1 to TRBJ1-4, with D maybe TRBD1 (6 bases). V was trimmed by 3 bases and J by 5 bases, leaving 13 bases between them. This CDR3 contains 14 residues. The germline gives CDR1 SQVTM, CDR2 ANQGSEA. The CDR3 spells CSVDGGRGNEKLFF. CDR3 bases: TGCAGCGTTGACGGTGGGAGGGGGAATGAAAAACTGTTTTTT.

The sample holds a few counts of this clone. This sequence joins TRBV28 and TRBJ1-2; D remains unclear. The CDR3 spans 13 residues. V lost 7 bases and J 2 bases, leaving 11 bases between the germline ends. Germline V CDR1 and CDR2: MDHEN, SYDVKM. In DNA form, the CDR3 reads TGTGCCAGCAAAAGGGTCAGAAACTATGGCTACACCTTC. This sequence encodes CASKRVRNYGYTF.

The rearrangement uses TRBV6-5 and TRBJ2-7; tentative D call: TRBD1 (5 bases). The V end lost 5 bases, the J end lost 6 bases, and 20 bases lay between the germline ends. The CDR3 has 15 residues. The germline V gene has CDR1 MNHEY and CDR2 SVGAGI. CDR3 sequence reads: CASSAQGSQTAEQYF. In DNA, the CDR3 is TGTGCCAGCAGTGCGCAGGGTTCACAGACGGCCGAGCAGTACTTC.

CDR3 in DNA: TGTGCCAGCAGTGACAGAAGCTCCTACGAGCAGTACTTC. This gives the protein CASSDRSSYEQYF. The chain links TRBV2 to TRBJ2-7, with D hard to call. V was trimmed by 3 bases and J by 0 bases, leaving 6 bases between them. Germline CDR1 is SNHLY and CDR2 is FYNNEI. The CDR3 is 13 amino acids.

This clone appeared a few times. The J gene is TRBJ2-2, the V gene TRBV7-3, with TRBD2 matching over 14 bases. The J segment lost 6 bases and the V segment lost 5 bases, leaving 8 bases of the junction unmatched. Germline V gene data show CDR1 as SGHTA and CDR2 as FQGTGA. CDR3 length: 17 amino acids. CDR3 amino acids: CASSATPGLAGAGELFF. In DNA, the CDR3 is TGTGCCAGCAGCGCAACACCGGGACTAGCGGGAGCCGGGGAGCTGTTTTTT.

This clone was detected only a few times. The chain combines TRBV5-6 with TRBJ2-5; 11 bases match TRBD2. Trimming at V came to 3 bases and at J to 4 bases, leaving 8 bases not matched to a gene. The CDR3 totals 16 residues. In germline, CDR1 is SGHDT, CDR2 YYEEEE. CDR3 protein: CASSSGLAGGVETQYF. The CDR3 coding sequence is TGTGCCAGCAGCTCGGGTTTAGCGGGAGGGGTAGAGACCCAGTACTTC.

This clone was seen at least ten times. V usage is TRBV18 and J usage is TRBJ2-5, with D hard to call. The length of the CDR3 is 11 residues. V was clipped by 3 bases and J by 5 bases, with 4 bases between them. The germline V gene has CDR1 KGHSH and CDR2 LQKENI. CDR3 residues: CASSPVETQYF. CDR3 in DNA: TGTGCCAGCTCACCCGTGGAGACCCAGTACTTC.

This clone was found many times. The chain has TRBV19 and TRBJ1-3; TRBD1 matches 8 bases. This CDR3 is built from 15 residues. Trimming cost V 3 bases and J 2 bases; bases outside gene matches: 3. CDR1 and CDR2 (germline): LNHDA, SQIVND (reference sequence). CDR3 bases: TGTGCCAGTAGTATGGACAGGGCAACTGGAAACACCATATATTTT. It encodes CASSMDRATGNTIYF.

V gene TRBV2 combines with J gene TRBJ2-5; 7 nucleotides agree with TRBD1. Germline CDR1 SNHLY, CDR2 FYNNEI. V lost 6 bases and J lost 4; bases outside the gene matches: 5. CDR3 length: 13 residues. CDR3 DNA sequence: TGTGCCAGCAGGCCTCCAGGGGGAGAGACCCAGTACTTC. Residues: CASRPPGGETQYF.

This clone was seen at least ten times. This chain connects TRBV6-6 to TRBJ2-1, with 14 bases matching TRBD2. Germline V lookup: CDR1 MNHNY, CDR2 SVGAGI (reference sequence). The CDR3 sequence is 14 residues long. After removal of 0 bases from V and 15 bases from J, the junction contained 4 bases not matched to a gene. The CDR3 protein is CASSYSGTSGSVFF. DNA of the CDR3: TGTGCCAGCAGTTACTCAGGGACTAGCGGGAGTGTGTTCTTC.

V usage is TRBV14 and J usage is TRBJ1-2; 9 bases map to TRBD1. V gave up 4 bases and J gave up 8 bases; unmatched junction bases: 11. This CDR3 spans 15 amino acids. Germline assignment: CDR1 SGHDN and CDR2 FVKESK. The CDR3 loop is CASSLAYTGGEGYTF. In DNA form, the CDR3 reads TGTGCCAGCAGCCTAGCCTACACAGGGGGCGAAGGCTACACCTTC.

This chain uses TRBV9 with TRBJ2-2; D might be TRBD1 (6 bases). V was cut by 0 bases and J by 7 bases, with 7 bases left in between. This CDR3 region has 13 residues. The germline V gene encodes CDR1 SGDLS and CDR2 YYNGEE. The CDR3 here is CASSVEGHGELFF. The DNA of the CDR3 is TGTGCCAGCAGCGTAGAGGGACACGGGGAGCTGTTTTTT.

This clone was observed many times. The chain combines TRBV15 with TRBJ2-1; D gene ambiguous. CDR3 length: 16 residues. Trimming removed 5 bases at V and 3 bases at J, with 17 bases between. Germline-derived CDR1 and CDR2 are LNHNV and YYDKDF (reference sequence). Here the CDR3 reads CATSGRRTDYYNEQFF. In nucleotides, the CDR3 is TGTGCCACCAGCGGAAGAAGAACAGATTACTACAATGAGCAGTTCTTC.

This clone showed up just a few times. V is TRBV4-3 and J is TRBJ2-4, with 7 bases identical to TRBD2. This CDR3 region has 13 residues. V shed 5 bases, J shed 8 bases, and the junction held 6 bases outside the gene matches. Looked up from germline, CDR1 is LGHNA and CDR2 is YSLEER. The CDR3 loop reads CASSARREDIQYF. CDR3 nucleotides: TGCGCCAGCAGCGCCCGTCGGGAGGACATTCAGTACTTC.

In its sample, this clone was seen a few times. The chain uses TRBV7-3 and TRBJ2-1; 9 bases agree with TRBD1. With 5 bases clipped from V and 8 bases from J, the junction kept 7 bases outside the gene matches. Germline lookup yields CDR1 SGHTA and CDR2 FQGTGA. CDR3 length equals 14 residues. The CDR3 region is CASSPGQGWDEQFF. DNA of the CDR3: TGTGCCAGCAGCCCCGGACAGGGGTGGGATGAGCAGTTCTTC.

The chain employs TRBV7-2 and TRBJ2-4; TRBD2 aligns across 12 bases. Per germline, CDR1 SGHTA and CDR2 FQGNSA. J lost 6 bases, V lost 7 bases, and 10 bases had no gene match. The CDR3 sequence is 16 residues long. The DNA of the CDR3 is TGTGCCAGCATCGGGACTAGCGGGTTCAGGGGAAACATTCAGTACTTC. As protein: CASIGTSGFRGNIQYF. The full variable domain, its missing parts supplied by reference TRBV7-2 and TRBJ2-4, is GAGVSQSPSNKVTEKGKDVELRCDPISGHTALYWYRQSLGQGLEFLIYFQGNSAPDKSGLPSDRFSAERTGGSVSTLTIQRTQQEDSAVYLCASIGTSGFRGNIQYFGAGTRLSVL.

This clone was counted many times. The chain carries TRBV7-9 and TRBJ2-5; D is undetermined. V was clipped by 2 bases and J by 3 bases, with 7 bases between them. The CDR3 runs to 13 residues. The germline V gene has CDR1 SEHNR and CDR2 FQNEAQ (reference sequence). This CDR3 reads CASSLMGKETQYF. DNA for the CDR3: TGTGCCAGCAGCTTAATGGGTAAAGAGACCCAGTACTTC.

V is TRBV2 and J is TRBJ1-4, with D uncertain. This CDR3 spans 14 amino acids. Germline CDR1 is SNHLY and CDR2 is FYNNEI. Between the trimmed V and J ends, which lost 6 bases and 7 bases, there was a span of 15 bases. CDR3 DNA sequence: TGTGCCAGCAGCAGAGACGGTCGTAGTGAAAAACTGTTTTTT. It codes for CASSRDGRSEKLFF.

In its sample, this clone was seen a few times. The chain is built from TRBV13 and TRBJ2-6; 7 positions match TRBD1. In germline, CDR1 is PRHDT, CDR2 FYEKMQ (reference sequence). J gave up 2 bases and V 5 bases, and 9 bases lay outside the gene matches. The CDR3 sequence is 17 residues long. CDR3 in DNA: TGTGCCAGCAGCGGCAGACAGGGTAGGCCTGGGGCCAACGTCCTGACTTTC. This codes for CASSGRQGRPGANVLTF.

This clone has a handful of counts. The V and J genes are TRBV7-2 and TRBJ1-2; no firm D call. In germline, CDR1 is SGHTA, CDR2 FQGNSA. The CDR3 runs 17 residues. V dropped 5 bases and J dropped 1 base, with 20 bases sitting between them. The CDR3: CASSPSARARINYGYTF. CDR3 in DNA: TGTGCCAGCAGCCCCTCCGCCAGAGCCCGGATTAACTATGGCTACACCTTC.

CDR3 region: CAVGYEQYF. The CDR3 DNA reads as TGTGCCGTCGGCTACGAGCAGTACTTC. The V and J genes are TRBV28 and TRBJ2-7; D remains unclear. Trimming stripped 11 bases from V and 3 bases from J, with 5 bases between. CDR1 and CDR2 (germline): MDHEN, SYDVKM. CDR3 size: 9 residues.

In its sample, this clone was seen many times. This chain uses TRBV9 with TRBJ1-3, with 7 bases aligning to TRBD1. With 4 bases clipped from V and 0 bases from J, the junction kept 10 bases outside the gene matches. In germline, CDR1 is SGDLS, CDR2 YYNGEE. CDR3 length: 17 residues. CDR3 sequence reads: CASSYRDSVPSGNTIYF. The CDR3 bases are TGTGCCAGCAGCTACCGGGACAGTGTACCCTCTGGAAACACCATATATTTT.

The chain links TRBV19 to TRBJ2-5; D uncertain. The CDR3 has 15 amino acids. The germline gives CDR1 LNHDA, CDR2 SQIVND (reference sequence). V was trimmed by 5 bases and J by 2 bases, leaving 15 bases between them. CDR3 loop: CASSQQAGSQETQYF. The CDR3 coding sequence is TGTGCCAGTAGTCAGCAAGCAGGTTCACAAGAGACCCAGTACTTC.

The CDR3 DNA follows: TGTGCCAGCAGTCAGGGGCGCATCCATGGCTACACCTTC. Protein product: CASSQGRIHGYTF. The rearrangement uses TRBV28 and TRBJ1-2, with a weak D call TRBD1 (6 bases). Trimming cost V 5 bases and J 6 bases, with 13 bases left between them. This CDR3 region has 13 residues. Germline V CDR1 and CDR2: MDHEN, SYDVKM.

This clone was counted a few times. The chain recombines TRBV5-1 with TRBJ1-1; D is unclear. Germline CDR1 SGHRS, CDR2 YFSETQ. Trimming stripped 4 bases from V and 1 base from J, with 14 bases between. The CDR3 is made up of 15 amino acids. Here the CDR3 reads CASSQEIQPNTEAFF. CDR3 sequence (DNA): TGCGCCAGCAGCCAGGAGATACAGCCGAACACTGAAGCTTTCTTT.